Listed below are T cell receptor beta chains from one sample, sequenced in a study of T cell repertoires in cytomegalovirus infection. For these TCRs, the target antigens are not known. TCRdb ran MiXCR on the reads and lists one entry per CDR3 protein. This table has approximately 910,000 distinct CDR3 sequences, less than 40% appearing once. The material was cultured CD8+ T cells from PBMCs, obtained from culture after CMV antigen stimulation. These receptor sequences come from a human donor in good health (CMV status not recorded). Some clones in this sample may be carry-over from other donors' samples. Both conserved end residues are part of each CDR3.

j_gene: TRBJ2-4; v_gene: TRBV12-3/TRBV12-4; len: 13; CDR3aa: CASSLPWENIQYF
j_gene: TRBJ2-3; v_gene: TRBV7-9; len: 15; CDR3aa: CASRVSGGLTDTQYF
j_gene: TRBJ1-2; v_gene: TRBV7-9; len: 13; CDR3aa: CASSRGPSEGYTF
j_gene: TRBJ1-2; v_gene: TRBV15; len: 16; CDR3aa: CATSRVGPRTNYGYTF
j_gene: TRBJ2-2; v_gene: TRBV2; len: 13; CDR3aa: CACHDRDGGELFF
j_gene: TRBJ2-1; v_gene: TRBV4-1; len: 15; CDR3aa: CASSHITGFYNEQFF
j_gene: TRBJ2-3; v_gene: TRBV7-8; len: 20; CDR3aa: CASSPRTSGGYDTSTDTQYF
j_gene: TRBJ2-1; v_gene: TRBV24-1; len: 17; CDR3aa: CATSDAVSGLYYNEQFF
j_gene: TRBJ1-1; v_gene: TRBV19; len: 17; CDR3aa: CASSPGRDPLGNTEAFF
j_gene: TRBJ1-2; v_gene: TRBV11-2; len: 17; CDR3aa: CASRESGTGGANYGYTF
j_gene: TRBJ2-1; v_gene: TRBV7-6; len: 13; CDR3aa: CASSSGTRSEQFF
j_gene: TRBJ2-1; v_gene: TRBV20-1; len: 14; CDR3aa: CSARRVGGYNEQFF
j_gene: TRBJ1-3; v_gene: TRBV6-1; len: 12; CDR3aa: CASESSGNTIYF
j_gene: TRBJ2-7; v_gene: TRBV10-3; len: 16; CDR3aa: CAISEEARQGTLEQYF
j_gene: TRBJ1-1; v_gene: TRBV19; len: 17; CDR3aa: CASTPTGERPMNTEAFF
j_gene: TRBJ2-3; v_gene: TRBV7-6; len: 16; CDR3aa: CASTSLAGVNTDTQYF
j_gene: TRBJ1-5; v_gene: TRBV5-6; len: 12; CDR3aa: CASSLTNQPQHF
j_gene: TRBJ2-1; v_gene: TRBV20-1; len: 16; CDR3aa: CSARELSGGYYNEQFF
j_gene: TRBJ1-1; v_gene: TRBV15; len: 15; CDR3aa: CATRTQSGGGTEAFF
j_gene: TRBJ2-3; v_gene: TRBV7-9; len: 17; CDR3aa: CASSLKIGGPSTDTQYF
j_gene: TRBJ2-3; v_gene: TRBV6-6; len: 13; CDR3aa: CASSYRGEDTQYF
j_gene: TRBJ2-6; v_gene: TRBV4-3; len: 15; CDR3aa: CASSQKTSGANVLTF
j_gene: TRBJ1-4; v_gene: TRBV20-1; len: 16; CDR3aa: CSARDYRESVDEKLFF
j_gene: TRBJ1-1; v_gene: TRBV7-6; len: 16; CDR3aa: CASKSTTGGWGTEAFF
j_gene: TRBJ2-1; v_gene: TRBV5-6; len: 13; CDR3aa: CASSSDGHNEQFF
j_gene: TRBJ1-2; v_gene: TRBV7-9; len: 14; CDR3aa: CASSLVRTILGYTF
j_gene: TRBJ2-2; v_gene: TRBV6-1; len: 14; CDR3aa: CACSEIGEAGELFF
j_gene: TRBJ1-6; v_gene: TRBV15; len: 15; CDR3aa: CATSRGSSKNSPLHF
j_gene: TRBJ2-5; v_gene: TRBV12-5; len: 13; CDR3aa: CASAQRGGETQYF